This TCR beta chain is from a study of blood T cells in healthy people across ages. The CDR3 sequence is 16 residues long. The germline V gene has CDR1 SEHNR and CDR2 FQNEAQ (reference sequence). V lost 11 bases and J lost 0, with 20 bases in between. A remark on this clonotype: Its matching antigen is unknown.

Combining a sample-barcoded 5' primer with a J-beta primer mix, a second PCR ran for roughly 6 to 12 cycles. TCRdb analysed the 5' RACE reads with MiXCR anew, one entry per CDR3 protein. The repertoire holds about 800,000 distinct CDR3 sequences, with 20% to 25% as singletons. Findings and limits, study-wide: As naive T cell percentage varied, TCR beta diversity correlated strongly with it.

These sequences were also reported in another study, on T cells of mothers and their children. That paper notes: Samples were obtained from a few healthy Caucasian mothers and their six children.

The clonotype was recovered from a boy between 10 and 17 years old in good health. This sequence joins TRBV7-9 and TRBJ1-3; D may be TRBD1 (5 bases). The sequenced sample consisted of blood. The CDR3 nucleotides are TGTGCCGCAAGTGGAATCGGGGGTCTCTCTGGAAACACCATATATTTT. Protein sequence: CAASGIGGLSGNTIYF.